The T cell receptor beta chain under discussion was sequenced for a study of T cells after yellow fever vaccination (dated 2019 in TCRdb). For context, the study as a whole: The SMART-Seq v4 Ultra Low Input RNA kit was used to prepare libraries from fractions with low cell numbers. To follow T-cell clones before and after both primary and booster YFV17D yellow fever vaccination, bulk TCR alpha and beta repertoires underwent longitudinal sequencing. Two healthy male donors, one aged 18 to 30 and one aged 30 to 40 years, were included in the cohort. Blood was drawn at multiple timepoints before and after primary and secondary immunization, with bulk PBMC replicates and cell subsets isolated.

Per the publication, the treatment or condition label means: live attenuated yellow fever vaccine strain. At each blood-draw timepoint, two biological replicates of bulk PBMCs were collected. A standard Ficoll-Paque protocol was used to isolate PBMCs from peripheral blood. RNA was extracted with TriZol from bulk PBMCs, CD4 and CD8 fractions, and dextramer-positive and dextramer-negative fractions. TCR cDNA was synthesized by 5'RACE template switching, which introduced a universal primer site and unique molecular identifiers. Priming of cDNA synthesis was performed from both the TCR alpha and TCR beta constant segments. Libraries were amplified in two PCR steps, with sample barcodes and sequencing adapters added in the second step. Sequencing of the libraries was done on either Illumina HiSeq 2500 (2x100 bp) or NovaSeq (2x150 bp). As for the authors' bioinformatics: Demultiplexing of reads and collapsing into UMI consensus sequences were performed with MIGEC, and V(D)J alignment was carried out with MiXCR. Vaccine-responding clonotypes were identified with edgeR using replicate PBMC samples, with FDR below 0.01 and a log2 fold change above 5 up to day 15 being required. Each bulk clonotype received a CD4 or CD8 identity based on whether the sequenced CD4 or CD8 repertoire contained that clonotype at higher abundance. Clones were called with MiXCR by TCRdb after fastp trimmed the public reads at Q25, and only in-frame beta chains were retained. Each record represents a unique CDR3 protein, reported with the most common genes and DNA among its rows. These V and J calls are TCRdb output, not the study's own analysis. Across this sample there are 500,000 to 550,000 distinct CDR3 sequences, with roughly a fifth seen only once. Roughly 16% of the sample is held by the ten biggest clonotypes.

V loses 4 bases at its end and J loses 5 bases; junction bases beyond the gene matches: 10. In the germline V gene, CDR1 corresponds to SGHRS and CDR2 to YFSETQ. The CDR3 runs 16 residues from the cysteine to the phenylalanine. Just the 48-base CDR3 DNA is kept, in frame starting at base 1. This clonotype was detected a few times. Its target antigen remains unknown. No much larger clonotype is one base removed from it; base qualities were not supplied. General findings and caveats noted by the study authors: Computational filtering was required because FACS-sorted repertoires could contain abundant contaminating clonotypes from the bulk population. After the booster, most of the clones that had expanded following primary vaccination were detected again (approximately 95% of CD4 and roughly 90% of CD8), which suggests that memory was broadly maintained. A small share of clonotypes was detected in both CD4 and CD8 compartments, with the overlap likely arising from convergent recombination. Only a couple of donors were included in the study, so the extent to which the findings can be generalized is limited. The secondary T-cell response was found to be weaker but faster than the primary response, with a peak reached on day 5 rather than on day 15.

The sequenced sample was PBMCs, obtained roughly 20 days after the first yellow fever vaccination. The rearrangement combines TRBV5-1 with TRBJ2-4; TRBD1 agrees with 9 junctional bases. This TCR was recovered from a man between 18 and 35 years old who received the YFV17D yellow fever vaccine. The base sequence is TGCGCCAGCAGCCGGCAACAGGGGGCTGGGGAAAACATTCAGTACTTC. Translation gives CASSRQQGAGENIQYF.